Listed here are 23 T cell receptor beta chains from one sample, sequenced in a study of blood T cells in healthy people across ages. A second PCR, run for roughly 7 to 12 cycles, used a sample-barcoded 5' primer plus a J-beta primer mix. TCRdb independently ran MiXCR on the 5' RACE reads; one entry per CDR3 protein. The sample lists about 780,000 distinct CDR3 sequences, about 26% occurring once. This same sample was also part of a study on T cells of mothers and their children.

Input material: blood. Receptors originate from a boy aged 5-17 years in good health.

The genes are TRBV7-9 and TRBJ1-1; the match to TRBD1 covers 9 bases. The germline V gene has CDR1 SEHNR and CDR2 FQNEAQ (reference sequence). CDR3 length: 15 residues. Trimming cost V 0 bases and J 5 bases; bases outside gene matches: 4. The DNA for the CDR3 is TGTGCCAGCAGCTTAGCCTCGACAGGGGGGACTGAAGCTTTCTTT. Amino acid sequence: CASSLASTGGTEAFF.

Here the CDR3 reads CASSLGGEREAFF. As DNA, the CDR3 is TGCGCCAGCAGCTTGGGGGGCGAGAGGGAAGCTTTCTTT. The chain links TRBV5-1 to TRBJ1-1; D perhaps matches TRBD1 (5 bases). Per germline, CDR1 SGHRS and CDR2 YFSETQ. This CDR3 is 13 amino acids long. V lost 0 bases to trimming and J lost 8 bases, with 11 bases between them. The full variable domain, completed using reference TRBV5-1 and TRBJ1-1, is KAGVTQTPRYLIKTRGQQVTLSCSPISGHRSVSWYQQTPGQGLQFLFEYFSETQRNKGNFPGRFSGRQFSNSRSEMNVSTLELGDSALYLCASSLGGEREAFFGQGTRLTVV.

This clonotype was detected only a few times. This chain uses TRBV12-3 or TRBV12-4 with TRBJ1-6; TRBD1 might be the D (6 bases). Between the trimmed V and J ends, which lost 6 bases and 2 bases, there was a span of 14 bases. The CDR3 sequence is 16 residues long. For the CDR3, the DNA is TGTGCCAGCAGCCAGGACAGCTACGCCTATAATTCACCCCTCCACTTT. As protein: CASSQDSYAYNSPLHF.

V and J are TRBV18 and TRBJ2-1; 10 nucleotides line up with TRBD2. Unmatched junction bases numbered 8, after V lost 7 bases and J lost 8 bases. In germline, CDR1 is KGHSH, CDR2 LQKENI. The CDR3 has 14 amino acids. CDR3 DNA: TGTGCCAGCTTAAAGCGGGAGGGCCGGTATGAGCAGTTCTTC. As protein: CASLKREGRYEQFF.

Ten or more counts support this clonotype. This chain joins TRBV6-4 and TRBJ2-1; 9 positions agree with TRBD2. Trimming took 5 bases from V and 6 from J; bases not matched to a gene: 8. Germline CDR1 and CDR2: MRHNA and SNTAGT. CDR3 length equals 15 residues. CDR3 in DNA: TGTGCCAGCAGTCGTAGCGGGGGCGAGGTCAATGAGCAGTTCTTC. It codes for CASSRSGGEVNEQFF.

This clonotype was picked up a small number of times. This sequence joins TRBV24-1 and TRBJ2-3, with D perhaps matching TRBD2 (5 bases). Trimming stripped 1 base from V and 2 bases from J, with 12 bases between. Germline V lookup: CDR1 KGHDR, CDR2 SFDVKD. This CDR3 has 16 amino acids. This CDR3 is CATSDFSADYTDTQYF. Here the CDR3 DNA reads TGTGCCACCAGTGATTTCTCAGCGGATTACACAGATACGCAGTATTTT.

The J gene is TRBJ2-2, the V gene TRBV5-1; TRBD2 matches at 13 bases. This CDR3 has 17 residues. Germline V lookup: CDR1 SGHRS, CDR2 YFSETQ. V gave up 0 bases and J gave up 5 bases; unmatched junction bases: 4. CDR3 in DNA: TGCGCCAGCAGCTTGGAAGGACTAGCGGGGGTAACCGGGGAGCTGTTTTTT. As protein: CASSLEGLAGVTGELFF.

This chain connects TRBV12-3 or TRBV12-4 to TRBJ1-4, with no clear D. With 7 bases removed from V and 8 bases from J, the gap between germline ends came to 11 bases. This CDR3 has 12 amino acids. CDR3 DNA: TGTGCCAGCAACCCCCCAAAGGAAAAACTGTTTTTT. As protein: CASNPPKEKLFF.

There are a few counts of this clonotype. The chain couples TRBV11-2 to TRBJ2-3; 11 bases are shared with TRBD2. V trimming: 5 bases; J trimming: 1 base; junction bases outside the gene matches: 11. In germline, CDR1 is SGHAT, CDR2 FQNNGV. The length of the CDR3 is 18 residues. The CDR3 nucleotides are TGTGCCAGCAGCCAGACCCTCGGACTAGCGGGCGGCACAGATACGCAGTATTTT. Its translation: CASSQTLGLAGGTDTQYF.

The chain uses TRBV20-1 and TRBJ1-5; D remains unclear. Germline V lookup: CDR1 DFQATT, CDR2 SNEGSKA (reference sequence). The CDR3 extends over 14 amino acids. The V end lost 0 bases, the J end lost 2 bases, and 8 bases lay between the germline ends. This CDR3 is CSAREGMGNQPQHF. The CDR3 region has the DNA TGCAGTGCTAGAGAGGGAATGGGCAATCAGCCCCAGCATTTT.

This rearrangement joins TRBV7-3 to TRBJ2-2; D gene ambiguous. Trimming took 4 bases from V and 6 from J, leaving 15 bases between them. CDR1 is SGHTA and CDR2 is FQGTGA in the germline V gene. CDR3 length: 15 amino acids. CDR3 loop: CASSSGPPGPGELFF. The CDR3 nucleotides read TGTGCCAGCAGCTCTGGTCCGCCAGGCCCCGGGGAGCTGTTTTTT.

V is TRBV7-2 and J is TRBJ2-7; tentatively, D is TRBD1 (5 bases). The CDR3 contains 14 residues. Germline-derived CDR1 and CDR2 are SGHTA and FQGNSA. V was trimmed by 1 base and J by 6 bases, leaving 13 bases between them. The CDR3 loop is CASSLGTKGREQYF. Written as DNA, the CDR3 is TGTGCCAGCAGCTTAGGCACCAAGGGGCGCGAGCAGTACTTC.

This chain connects TRBV20-1 to TRBJ2-7; D unresolved. This CDR3 comprises 13 residues. The germline V and J ends were trimmed by 6 bases and 3 bases, with 15 bases remaining between them. Germline V gene data show CDR1 as DFQATT and CDR2 as SNEGSKA (reference sequence). The CDR3 DNA follows: TGCAGTGCAACCGGACGGAGCATCTACGAGCAGTACTTC. Encoded protein: CSATGRSIYEQYF.

This chain links TRBV28 with TRBJ2-5; 10 bases agree with TRBD1. This CDR3 comprises 17 residues. Germline CDR1 reads MDHEN; CDR2 reads SYDVKM. Losses at the gene ends were 8 bases for V and 5 bases for J; bases not matched to a gene: 17. This CDR3 is CASSGGMRDRGTETQYF. In DNA form, the CDR3 reads TGTGCCAGCTCAGGAGGAATGCGGGACAGGGGCACGGAGACCCAGTACTTC. Using reference TRBV28 and TRBJ2-5 for the parts outside the CDR3, the full variable domain is DVKVTQSSRYLVKRTGEKVFLECVQDMDHENMFWYRQDPGLGLRLIYFSYDVKMKEKGDIPEGYSVSREKKERFSLILESASTNQTSMYLCASSGGMRDRGTETQYFGPGTRLLVL.

This sequence joins TRBV6-5 and TRBJ2-7; perhaps TRBD1 as D (6 bases). The length of the CDR3 is 15 residues. Trimming took 0 bases from V and 2 from J, leaving 11 bases between them. Per germline, CDR1 MNHEY and CDR2 SVGAGI. This chain's CDR3 is CASSYSVQGPYEQYF. For the CDR3, the DNA is TGTGCCAGCAGTTACTCGGTACAGGGCCCCTACGAGCAGTACTTC.

This chain connects TRBV12-3 or TRBV12-4 to TRBJ2-2, with a possible D match to TRBD2 (6 bases). The CDR3 length is 15 residues. Trimming cost V 2 bases and J 5 bases, with 12 bases left between them. The CDR3: CASSLPGLRTGELFF. The CDR3 bases are TGTGCCAGCAGTTTACCGGGACTTAGAACCGGGGAGCTGTTTTTT.

This clonotype was observed a few times. The chain joins TRBV6-5 to TRBJ2-7, with D hard to call. The CDR3 has 16 amino acids. Germline assignment: CDR1 MNHEY and CDR2 SVGAGI. The V end was cut by 0 bases, the J end by 2 bases, with 14 bases between. Written as DNA, the CDR3 is TGTGCCAGCAGTTACTCGTATAGTGGGCGCGCCTACGAGCAGTACTTC. Protein sequence: CASSYSYSGRAYEQYF.

This chain connects TRBV4-1 to TRBJ1-5; the D is unclear. The germline V and J ends were trimmed by 0 bases and 0 bases, with 9 bases remaining between them. Germline CDR1 reads MGHRA; CDR2 reads YSYEKL. This CDR3 spans 16 amino acids. As DNA, the CDR3 is TGCGCCAGCAGCCAAGAACAGTCCTATAGCAATCAGCCCCAGCATTTT. Its protein is CASSQEQSYSNQPQHF.

The chain employs TRBV7-2 and TRBJ1-1; D call uncertain. CDR1 and CDR2 (germline): SGHTA, FQGNSA. This CDR3 has 16 amino acids. V shed 4 bases and J shed 2 bases, with 17 bases lying between them. CDR3 nucleotides: TGTGCCAGCAGCTCACTACCTACAGCTTCCAACACTGAAGCTTTCTTT. Translated, it gives CASSSLPTASNTEAFF.

This clonotype was seen more than once but under ten times. V and J are TRBV10-3 and TRBJ2-3; D unresolved. The CDR3 contains 11 residues. The germline gives CDR1 ENHRY, CDR2 SYGVKD. Trimming stripped 8 bases from V and 4 bases from J, with 7 bases between. The CDR3 reads CAIGLSDTQYF. The DNA of the CDR3 is TGTGCCATCGGTTTGTCAGATACGCAGTATTTT.

The chain uses TRBV11-2 and TRBJ2-4; 8 nucleotides match TRBD1. This CDR3 is 17 amino acids long. Trimming took 3 bases from V and 0 from J; bases not matched to a gene: 7. Germline V gives CDR1 SGHAT, CDR2 FQNNGV. CDR3 amino acids: CASSFGTGPLAKNIQYF. DNA for the CDR3: TGTGCCAGCAGCTTTGGGACAGGCCCTCTAGCCAAAAACATTCAGTACTTC.

This clonotype was detected a few times. The rearrangement links TRBV24-1 to TRBJ2-7, with no clear D. In germline, CDR1 is KGHDR, CDR2 SFDVKD. The CDR3 totals 13 residues. V was pared by 3 bases and J by 0 bases, with 5 bases between. The CDR3 sequence: CATSDGDSYEQYF. The CDR3 nucleotides read TGTGCCACCAGTGATGGGGACTCCTACGAGCAGTACTTC.

The rearrangement links TRBV25-1 to TRBJ2-1; 7 bases align to TRBD1. CDR1 and CDR2 from the germline V gene are MGHDK and SYGVNS. This CDR3 is 15 amino acids long. Germline trimming cut 1 base from V and 3 bases from J; bases unmatched to any gene: 3. The CDR3 region has the DNA TGTGCCAGCAGTGAATCGACAGGGATCTACAATGAGCAGTTCTTC. Translating gives CASSESTGIYNEQFF.